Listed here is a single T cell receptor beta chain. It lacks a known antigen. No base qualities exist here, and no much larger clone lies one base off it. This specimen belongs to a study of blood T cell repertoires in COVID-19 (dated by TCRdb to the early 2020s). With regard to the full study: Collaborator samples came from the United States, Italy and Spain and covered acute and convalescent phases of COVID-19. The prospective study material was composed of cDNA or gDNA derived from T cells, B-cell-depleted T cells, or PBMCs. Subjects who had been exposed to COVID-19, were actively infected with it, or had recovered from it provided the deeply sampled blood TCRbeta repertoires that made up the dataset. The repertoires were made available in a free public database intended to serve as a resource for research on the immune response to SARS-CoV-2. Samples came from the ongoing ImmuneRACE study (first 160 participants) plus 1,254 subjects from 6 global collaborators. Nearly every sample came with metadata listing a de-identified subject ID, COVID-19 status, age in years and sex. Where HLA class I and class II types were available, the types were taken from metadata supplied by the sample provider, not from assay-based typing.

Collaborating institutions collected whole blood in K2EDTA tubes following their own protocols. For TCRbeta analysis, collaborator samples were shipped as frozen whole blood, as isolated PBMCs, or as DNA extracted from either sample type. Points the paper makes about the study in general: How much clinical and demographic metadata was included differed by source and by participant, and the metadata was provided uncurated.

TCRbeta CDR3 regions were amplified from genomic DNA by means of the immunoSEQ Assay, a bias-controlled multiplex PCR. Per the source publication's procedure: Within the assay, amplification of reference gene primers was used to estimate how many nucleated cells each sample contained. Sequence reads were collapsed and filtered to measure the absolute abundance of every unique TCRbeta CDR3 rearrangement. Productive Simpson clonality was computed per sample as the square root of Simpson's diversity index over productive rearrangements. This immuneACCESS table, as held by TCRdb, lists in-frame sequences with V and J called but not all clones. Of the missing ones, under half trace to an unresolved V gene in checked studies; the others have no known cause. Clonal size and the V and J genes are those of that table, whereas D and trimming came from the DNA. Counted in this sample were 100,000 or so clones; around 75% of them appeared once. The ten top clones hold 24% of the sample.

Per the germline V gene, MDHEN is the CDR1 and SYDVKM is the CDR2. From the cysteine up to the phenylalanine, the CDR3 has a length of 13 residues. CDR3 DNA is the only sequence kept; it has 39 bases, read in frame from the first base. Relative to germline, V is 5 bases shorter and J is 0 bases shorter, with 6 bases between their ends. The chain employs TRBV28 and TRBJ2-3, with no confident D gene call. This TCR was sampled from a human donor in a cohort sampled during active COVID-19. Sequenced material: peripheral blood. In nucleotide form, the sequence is TGTGCCAGCAGTATCGGTAGCACAGATACGCAGTATTTT. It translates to CASSIGSTDTQYF.